The text below deals with one T cell receptor beta chain. This entry belongs to a study of shared clonotypes between healthy human individuals. Germline lookup yields CDR1 LNHNV and CDR2 YYDKDF (reference sequence). The CDR3 totals 16 residues. Trimming removed 4 bases at V and 7 bases at J, with 20 bases between. Every contributor of samples was a Caucasian grown-up residing in Nashville, Tennessee. Produced via immunoSEQ multiplex PCR; TCRdb's table is partial and in-frame only. The table shows about 450,000 clones, with around 80% occurring only once. This sequence was found in a woman between 35 and 50 years old in good health. Some clones in this sample may be carry-over from other donors' samples. Sequences were obtained from PBMCs. The chain links TRBV15 to TRBJ2-1; D is possibly TRBD1 (6 bases). The CDR3 loop is CATSIPTQPGENEQFF. The CDR3 coding sequence is TGTGCCACCAGCATTCCGACACAACCAGGGGAAAATGAGCAGTTCTTC.